The clone carrying this T cell receptor beta chain was counted once. Trimming removed 8 bases from V and 0 bases from J, with 19 bases in between. The CDR3 has 17 amino acids. From germline, CDR1 is KGHSH and CDR2 LQKENI. How the authors handled the data: Estimation of nucleated cell counts was performed using reference gene primer amplification. Here immunoSEQ multiplex PCR was the method, and the copy in TCRdb shows in-frame clones only, minus some. V and J calls and clone size come straight from that table; D and trimming were deduced from the DNA. The data contain about 280,000 clones, around 89% of them singletons. This entry comes from a study of blood T cell repertoires in COVID-19. The overall study: Researchers got acute and convalescent COVID-19 samples from the United States, Italy and Spain. T cells, B-cell-depleted T cells, or PBMCs supplied cDNA or gDNA.

The chain has TRBV18 and TRBJ2-2; D call uncertain. The TCR sequence derives from a man between 40 and 49 years old with acute or convalescent COVID-19. The sequenced sample consisted of peripheral blood. CDR3 nucleotides: TGTGCCAGCCTACCTCAGCGTTCTCTAGCGAACACCGGGGAGCTGTTTTTT. Residues: CASLPQRSLANTGELFF.